The rows below give T cell receptor beta chains drawn from one sample of a study of cytomegalovirus exposure and HLA in healthy donors. Profiled with immunoSEQ multiplex PCR; TCRdb holds only in-frame clones, not every one. The sample has about 140,000 clones; 88% are singletons. The sample taken for sequencing was PBMCs. The source of these receptors is a young woman in good health and CMV-seropositive. CDR3s include the opening cysteine and the closing phenylalanine or tryptophan. Fields, in order: clone size, CDR3 length, J gene, D gene, V gene, CDR3 protein, CDR3 DNA. D genes are given only for firm matches. Size values are once, few and many counts, or a class for expanded clones, and some rows have none.

- | 16 | TRBJ1-3 | - | TRBV7-2 | CASSLGQQGTGNTIYF | TGTGCCAGCAGCTTAGGTCAACAGGGAACTGGAAACACCATATATTTT
- | 12 | TRBJ1-2 | - | TRBV29-1 | CNVEDRRPGITF | TGCAACGTTGAAGATCGACGGCCAGGAATCACCTTC
- | 19 | TRBJ1-5 | TRBD1 | TRBV9 | CASSVAGLPGQGINQPQHF | TGTGCCAGCAGCGTAGCTGGCCTACCGGGACAGGGGATTAATCAGCCCCAGCATTTT
- | 14 | TRBJ2-7 | - | TRBV5-5 | CASSLGGGNNEQYF | TGTGCCAGCAGCTTAGGAGGAGGGAACAACGAGCAGTACTTC
- | 16 | TRBJ1-6 | TRBD1 | TRBV5-1 | CASRDRVDTYNSPLHF | TGCGCCAGCAGGGACAGGGTCGACACCTATAATTCACCCCTCCACTTT
few | 11 | TRBJ1-1 | TRBD1 | TRBV2 | CASYWTGEAFF | TGTGCCAGCTACTGGACAGGAGAAGCTTTCTTT
- | 12 | TRBJ2-1 | TRBD2 | TRBV7-7 | CASSPGGGEQFF | TGTGCTAGCAGCCCCGGGGGGGGTGAGCAGTTCTTC
- | 20 | TRBJ1-1 | - | TRBV9 | CASSVPSQGNAGALNTEAFF | TGTGCCAGCAGCGTACCCTCTCAGGGGAATGCGGGGGCTCTGAACACTGAAGCTTTCTTT
- | 15 | TRBJ1-2 | - | TRBV19 | CASSITHSARYGYTF | TGTGCCAGTAGTATAACCCACAGTGCCCGCTATGGCTACACCTTC
- | 17 | TRBJ1-6 | TRBD1 | TRBV28 | CASSSTGIVSYNSPLHF | TGTGCCAGCAGTTCGACAGGGATTGTCTCCTATAATTCACCCCTCCACTTT
once | 13 | TRBJ1-5 | - | TRBV6-1 | CASSVETVQPQHF | TGTGCCAGCAGTGTTGAGACAGTTCAGCCCCAGCATTTT
- | 17 | TRBJ1-3 | - | TRBV21-1 | CASSKAPRGLYGNTIYF | TGTGCCAGCAGCAAAGCTCCCAGGGGGTTGTATGGAAACACCATATATTTT
once | 13 | TRBJ1-5 | - | TRBV27 | CASSLSSNQPQHF | TGTGCCAGCAGTTTGAGTAGCAATCAGCCCCAGCATTTT
- | 16 | TRBJ2-1 | - | TRBV7-3 | CASKPQGSSDEHEQFF | TGTGCCAGCAAGCCACAGGGATCGAGTGATGAGCATGAGCAGTTCTTC
- | 13 | TRBJ1-6 | - | TRBV6-1 | CASSAGPGSPLHF | TGTGCCAGCAGCGCAGGGCCAGGGTCACCCCTCCACTTT
- | 13 | TRBJ1-5 | - | TRBV11-2 | CASSFLAGRPQHF | TGTGCCAGCAGCTTCTTGGCGGGTCGGCCCCAGCATTTT
- | 15 | TRBJ1-6 | TRBD1 | TRBV28 | CASRQTGSWGSPLHF | TGTGCCAGCAGGCAGACAGGGTCGTGGGGTTCACCCCTCCACTTT
medium-sized | 15 | TRBJ2-1 | TRBD2 | TRBV6-5 | CASSAILTSDNEQFF | TGTGCCAGCAGTGCAATCTTAACTAGCGACAATGAGCAGTTCTTC
- | 14 | TRBJ1-1 | TRBD1 | TRBV28 | CASRLRGRGTEAFF | TGTGCCAGCAGGCTCAGGGGGCGGGGAACTGAAGCTTTCTTT
- | 14 | TRBJ1-4 | - | TRBV5-1 | CASSLRQSNEKLFF | TGCGCCAGCAGCTTGCGACAGTCTAATGAAAAACTGTTTTTT
- | 15 | TRBJ2-1 | TRBD2 | TRBV27 | CASSFWRSGRNEQFF | TGTGCCAGCAGCTTTTGGAGGAGCGGGAGAAATGAGCAGTTCTTC
- | 13 | TRBJ1-1 | - | TRBV11-1 | CASSLRSGTEAFF | TGTGCCAGCAGCTTAAGAAGCGGCACTGAAGCTTTCTTT
- | 15 | TRBJ1-4 | - | TRBV6-5 | CASSRGGAGGEKLFF | TGTGCCAGCAGCCGAGGTGGGGCAGGTGGCGAAAAACTGTTTTTT
- | 13 | TRBJ2-7 | TRBD1 | TRBV30 | CAWTRTDRDEQYF | TGTGCCTGGACCCGAACCGACAGGGACGAGCAGTACTTC
- | 14 | TRBJ1-1 | - | TRBV28 | CASSPPGMNTEAFF | TGTGCCAGCAGCCCCCCCGGGATGAACACTGAAGCTTTCTTT
once | 15 | TRBJ1-6 | - | TRBV30 | CAWNGLTGGYSPLHF | TGTGCCTGGAACGGCTTAACGGGGGGGTATTCACCCCTCCACTTT
- | 16 | TRBJ1-2 | TRBD1 | TRBV28 | CASNLGQGARGYGCTF | TGTGCCAGCAATCTGGGACAGGGGGCGCGTGGCTATGGCTGCACCTTC
- | 15 | TRBJ2-4 | TRBD1 | TRBV4-1 | CASSQVPDRGDIQYF | TGCGCCAGCAGCCAAGTACCGGACAGGGGGGACATTCAGTACTTC
- | 14 | TRBJ2-5 | - | TRBV7-9 | CASSRTIQEETQYF | TGTGCCAGCAGCCGTACAATTCAGGAAGAGACCCAGTACTTC
- | 14 | TRBJ2-1 | TRBD2 | TRBV7-3 | CASSLSGGAYEQFF | TGTGCCAGCAGCTTAAGCGGGGGGGCTTATGAGCAGTTCTTC
- | 20 | TRBJ2-1 | TRBD2 | TRBV9 | CASSAPPGTSGSSPYNEQFF | TGTGCCAGCAGCGCCCCCCCCGGGACTAGCGGGAGCTCCCCCTACAATGAGCAGTTCTTC
- | 16 | TRBJ2-1 | TRBD1 | TRBV5-8 | CASSSPGQGAGNEQFF | TGTGCCAGCAGCTCCCCCGGACAGGGGGCCGGGAATGAGCAGTTCTTC
- | 16 | TRBJ2-3 | - | TRBV4-1 | CASSQEIQRSTDTQYF | TGCGCCAGCAGCCAAGAAATCCAGCGGAGCACAGATACGCAGTATTTT
- | 14 | TRBJ2-2 | - | TRBV28 | CASSLSTRGGELFF | TGTGCCAGCAGTTTAAGCACCCGTGGCGGGGAGCTGTTTTTT
- | 14 | TRBJ1-1 | TRBD1 | TRBV29-1 | CSVVGVQGVVEAFF | TGCAGCGTTGTCGGGGTGCAGGGGGTAGTCGAAGCTTTCTTT
few | 16 | TRBJ2-7 | - | TRBV4-3 | CASSQDDLGGSYEQYF | TGCGCCAGCAGCCAAGATGATTTAGGGGGTTCCTACGAGCAGTACTTC
- | 14 | TRBJ1-5 | - | TRBV28 | CASSFLDGDQPQHF | TGTGCCAGCAGTTTTTTGGACGGGGATCAGCCCCAGCATTTT
- | 17 | TRBJ1-2 | TRBD1 | TRBV23-1 | CASSPNIQGRFNYGYTF | TGCGCCAGCAGTCCGAATATACAGGGGAGGTTTAACTATGGCTACACCTTC
- | 15 | TRBJ2-1 | - | TRBV5-1 | CASSPGQGYFNEQFF | TGCGCCAGCAGCCCAGGGCAGGGGTATTTCAATGAGCAGTTCTTC
- | 15 | TRBJ2-7 | TRBD1 | TRBV5-1 | CASSHRDSGSYEQYF | TGCGCCAGCAGCCACCGGGACAGTGGATCCTACGAGCAGTACTTC
- | 16 | TRBJ1-3 | TRBD1 | TRBV5-4 | CASSRIRDSGRNTIYF | TGTGCCAGCAGCCGGATCCGGGACAGCGGCCGGAACACCATATATTTT
- | 14 | TRBJ1-3 | - | TRBV6-5 | CASSQQVSGNTIYF | TGTGCCAGCAGTCAGCAGGTTTCTGGAAACACCATATATTTT
- | 11 | TRBJ1-2 | - | TRBV30 | CAWSILYGYTF | TGTGCCTGGAGTATCCTCTATGGCTACACCTTC
few | 14 | TRBJ1-2 | - | TRBV5-4 | CASRAAEVNYGYTF | TGTGCCAGCAGGGCCGCGGAGGTTAACTATGGCTACACCTTC
- | 16 | TRBJ2-2 | - | TRBV4-3 | CASSQDGEPTAGELFF | TGCGCCAGCAGCCAAGATGGTGAACCCACGGCCGGGGAGCTGTTTTTT
- | 17 | TRBJ1-1 | - | TRBV7-2 | CASSFRPTGLGNTEAFF | TGTGCCAGCAGCTTTCGGCCAACAGGGCTAGGGAACACTGAAGCTTTCTTT
- | 13 | TRBJ1-1 | - | TRBV29-1 | CSVRVGSYTEAFF | TGCAGCGTTCGGGTTGGATCCTACACTGAAGCTTTCTTT
- | 11 | TRBJ1-2 | - | TRBV7-9 | CASSQSHGYTF | TGTGCCAGCTCACAGAGCCATGGCTACACCTTC
- | 15 | TRBJ1-4 | - | TRBV10-1 | CASSMWRGINEKLFF | TGCGCCAGCAGTATGTGGAGGGGCATTAATGAAAAACTGTTTTTT
- | 13 | TRBJ1-2 | TRBD1 | TRBV11-3 | CASSYTGGGGYTF | TGTGCCAGCAGCTATACAGGGGGCGGTGGCTACACCTTC
- | 16 | TRBJ1-3 | TRBD1 | TRBV19 | CASSMDREGSGNTIYF | TGTGCCAGTAGTATGGACAGGGAAGGCTCTGGAAACACCATATATTTT
- | 13 | TRBJ2-1 | - | TRBV6-6 | CASTPSGDNEQFF | TGTGCCAGCACTCCAAGCGGTGACAATGAGCAGTTCTTC
- | 15 | TRBJ2-3 | TRBD2 | TRBV10-2 | CASISSGSSWDTQYF | TGCGCCAGCATCAGTAGCGGGAGTTCGTGGGATACGCAGTATTTT
- | 12 | TRBJ1-1 | TRBD1 | TRBV28 | CASSSPDREAFF | TGTGCCAGCAGTTCACCGGACAGGGAAGCTTTCTTT
- | 16 | TRBJ2-1 | TRBD1 | TRBV30 | CAWSAPDRVYYNEQFF | TGTGCCTGGAGTGCCCCCGACAGGGTTTACTACAATGAGCAGTTCTTC
- | 16 | TRBJ1-5 | TRBD1 | TRBV5-3 | CARSGGTGIGNQPQHF | TGTGCCAGAAGCGGGGGGACAGGGATTGGCAATCAGCCCCAGCATTTT
- | 15 | TRBJ2-3 | TRBD2 | TRBV11-3 | CASSPSSLAGVTQYF | TGTGCCAGCAGCCCATCATCCCTAGCGGGAGTTACGCAGTATTTT